The 25 T cell receptor beta chains in this list originate from one sample, sequenced in a study of T cell repertoires in cytomegalovirus infection. TCRdb re-called the reads with MiXCR, one entry per CDR3 protein. This sample carries hundreds of thousands of distinct CDR3 sequences, about a sixth of them seen once, and the ten largest clones take around 12%. Input material: PBMCs. Receptors were obtained from a human donor in good health (CMV status not recorded). Some clones in this sample may be carry-over from other donors' samples.

This clonotype occurred a few times. The chain links TRBV27 to TRBJ2-7; D ambiguous. V lost 4 bases and J lost 7, with 8 bases in between. The germline V gene encodes CDR1 MNHEY and CDR2 SMNVEV (reference sequence). There are 11 residues in the CDR3. This CDR3 is CASSSQFEQYF. The CDR3, as DNA: TGTGCCAGCAGTTCCCAGTTTGAGCAGTACTTC.

This clonotype appeared many times. The chain links TRBV7-6 to TRBJ1-1; no reliable D call. There are 13 residues in the CDR3. V lost 1 base and J lost 5, with 8 bases in between. The germline gives CDR1 SGHVS, CDR2 FNYEAQ. CDR3 loop: CASSLEGGTEAFF. The CDR3 DNA reads as TGTGCCAGCAGCTTAGAGGGTGGGACTGAAGCTTTCTTT.

Many counts were recorded for this clonotype. The J gene is TRBJ2-7, the V gene TRBV7-8, with D unclear. Germline V gene lookup returns CDR1 SGHVS and CDR2 FQNEAQ. The length of the CDR3 is 13 residues. Trimming took 4 bases from V and 9 from J, leaving 16 bases between them. CDR3 DNA sequence: TGTGCCAGCAGCTCCTCCCAAACGACGTGGCAGTACTTC. Its protein product is CASSSSQTTWQYF.

This clonotype was detected only a few times. The chain couples TRBV7-9 to TRBJ1-3; D ambiguous. The CDR3 consists of 13 residues. Trimming took 5 bases from V and 4 from J, leaving 9 bases between them. The germline V gene has CDR1 SEHNR and CDR2 FQNEAQ (reference sequence). CDR3 amino acids: CASSRPQGNTIYF. Here the CDR3 DNA reads TGTGCCAGCAGCCGTCCGCAGGGAAACACCATATATTTT.

The chain recombines TRBV20-1 with TRBJ2-5; D might be TRBD2 (7 bases). Looked up from germline, CDR1 is DFQATT and CDR2 is SNEGSKA (reference sequence). The CDR3 runs to 13 residues. The V end was cut by 6 bases, the J end by 10 bases, with 21 bases between. DNA of the CDR3: TGCAGTGCCCCTGGGGGGGCGCACGGGGACCAGTACTTC. It yields the protein CSAPGGAHGDQYF.

This clonotype was seen at least ten times. The gene calls are TRBV7-8 and TRBJ2-3; tentatively, D is TRBD2 (5 bases). The CDR3 is made up of 13 amino acids. The V gene's germline CDR1 is SGHVS and CDR2 FQNEAQ. CDR3 sequence (DNA): TGTGTCGCGGACGGGATAAACACAGATACGCAGTATTTT. It specifies CVADGINTDTQYF.

This clonotype has only a few counts. The chain combines TRBV4-1 with TRBJ1-1, with a weak D call TRBD1 (5 bases). The length of the CDR3 is 14 residues. Germline CDR1 is MGHRA and CDR2 is YSYEKL. V lost 1 base, J lost 8 bases, and 14 bases lay in between. The CDR3 nucleotides are TGCGCCAGCAGCCAAGCGGGGACCCCGACAGAAGCTTTCTTT. Protein product: CASSQAGTPTEAFF.

V usage is TRBV10-3 and J usage is TRBJ2-7, with D possibly TRBD2 on 6 matching bases. Germline lookup yields CDR1 ENHRY and CDR2 SYGVKD. The V end was cut by 7 bases, the J end by 2 bases, with 15 bases between. The CDR3 covers 14 residues. CDR3 in amino acids: CAINQEGLPYEQYF. As DNA, the CDR3 is TGTGCCATCAATCAGGAGGGCCTCCCCTACGAGCAGTACTTC.

The table lists this clonotype with many counts. The chain links TRBV7-2 to TRBJ2-7; 10 positions agree with TRBD1. Trimming cost V 1 base and J 10 bases; bases outside gene matches: 7. The CDR3 consists of 14 residues. The germline CDR1 and CDR2 sequences are SGHTA and FQGNSA. CDR3 residues: CASSLGRTGGGQYF. The CDR3 nucleotides read TGTGCCAGCAGCTTAGGGAGGACAGGGGGAGGACAGTACTTC.

This clonotype has more than one count but fewer than ten. V and J are TRBV19 and TRBJ2-6; unclear D gene. CDR1 and CDR2 (germline): LNHDA, SQIVND (reference sequence). V gave up 8 bases and J gave up 4 bases, with 12 bases separating them. CDR3 length equals 14 residues. The CDR3: CASAPRRGANVLTF. The CDR3 DNA sequence: TGTGCCAGTGCCCCCCGTAGAGGGGCCAACGTCCTGACTTTC.

This clonotype was recorded a few times. The CDR3 bases are TGCGCCAGCAGCCCGGGAGCCTCTAACTATGGCTACACCTTC. Translating it yields CASSPGASNYGYTF. This chain joins TRBV5-1 and TRBJ1-2; D not resolved. Germline V gene lookup returns CDR1 SGHRS and CDR2 YFSETQ. The CDR3 spans 14 residues. V was cut by 4 bases and J by 0 bases, with 10 bases left in between.

This clonotype was seen ten or more times. V and J are TRBV7-2 and TRBJ2-1, with 7 bases identical to TRBD1. Losses at the gene ends were 3 bases for V and 5 bases for J; bases not matched to a gene: 4. Germline-derived CDR1 and CDR2 are SGHTA and FQGNSA. This CDR3 contains 14 residues. The CDR3 loop is CASSFNQGDNEQFF. In nucleotides, the CDR3 is TGTGCCAGCAGCTTTAACCAGGGGGACAATGAGCAGTTCTTC.

There are many counts of this clonotype. This chain uses TRBV7-2 with TRBJ1-5; 9 bases align to TRBD1. Germline V gene data show CDR1 as SGHTA and CDR2 as FQGNSA. J lost 7 bases, V lost 4 bases, and 5 bases had no gene match. The CDR3 totals 14 residues. CDR3 residues: CASSSTGGLQPQHF. CDR3 DNA sequence: TGTGCCAGCAGCTCAACAGGGGGCCTGCAGCCCCAGCATTTT.

The V gene is TRBV15, the J gene TRBJ1-5, with a possible D match to TRBD1 (6 bases). Germline lookup yields CDR1 LNHNV and CDR2 YYDKDF (reference sequence). Trimming pared 5 bases from V and 0 bases from J, leaving 11 bases between. CDR3 size: 15 residues. The CDR3 is CATSSGQYSNQPQHF. The CDR3 DNA sequence: TGTGCCACCAGCTCCGGACAGTATAGCAATCAGCCCCAGCATTTT.

The V gene is TRBV19, the J gene TRBJ1-2; D is possibly TRBD1 (5 bases). The V end was cut by 5 bases, the J end by 5 bases, with 12 bases between. In germline, CDR1 is LNHDA, CDR2 SQIVND (reference sequence). This CDR3 comprises 13 residues. The CDR3 DNA reads as TGTGCCAGTAGTGAGCAGGACACTTATGGCTACACCTTC. Its translation: CASSEQDTYGYTF. Based on the CDR3 plus reference TRBV19 and TRBJ1-2, the full variable domain is DGGITQSPKYLFRKEGQNVTLSCEQNLNHDAMYWYRQDPGQGLRLIYYSQIVNDFQKGDIAEGYSVSREKKESFPLTVTSAQKNPTAFYLCASSEQDTYGYTFGSGTRLTVV.

This clonotype came up a few times. The chain has TRBV15 and TRBJ1-2; no definite D call. The CDR3 is 15 residues long. The V end was cut by 0 bases, the J end by 4 bases, with 12 bases between. Germline CDR1 is LNHNV and CDR2 is YYDKDF (reference sequence). CDR3 DNA: TGTGCCACCAGCAGAGATCTTCTAGGTCTCTATGGCTACACCTTC. Its translation: CATSRDLLGLYGYTF. Looking up the rest from reference TRBV15 and TRBJ1-2 gives the full variable domain: DAMVIQNPRYQVTQFGKPVTLSCSQTLNHNVMYWYQQKSSQAPKLLFHYYDKDFNNEADTPDNFQSRRPNTSFCFLDIRSPGLGDTAMYLCATSRDLLGLYGYTFGSGTRLTVV.

This chain links TRBV5-4 with TRBJ2-7, with 9 positions matching TRBD1. J lost 1 base, V lost 2 bases, and 4 bases had no gene match. In germline, CDR1 is SGHNT, CDR2 YYREEE (reference sequence). The CDR3 covers 15 residues. The CDR3 spells CASSFKDRGSYEQYF. The CDR3 bases are TGTGCCAGCAGCTTTAAAGACAGGGGGTCCTACGAGCAGTACTTC.

The rearrangement uses TRBV10-3 and TRBJ2-1, with D perhaps matching TRBD2 (6 bases). Germline V gene lookup returns CDR1 ENHRY and CDR2 SYGVKD. This CDR3 region has 15 residues. The V end was cut by 8 bases, the J end by 3 bases, with 17 bases between. The DNA for the CDR3 is TGTGCCATCCGCTCTGGGGCGGGGAGCTACAATGAGCAGTTCTTC. Residues: CAIRSGAGSYNEQFF.

J is TRBJ1-5 and V is TRBV12-3 or TRBV12-4; 7 nucleotides agree with TRBD1. The CDR3 runs 11 residues. Trimming cost V 6 bases and J 11 bases; bases outside gene matches: 4. CDR3 DNA sequence: TGTGCCAGCAGCAGTGACAGGGCCCAGCATTTT. Its translation is CASSSDRAQHF.

This chain uses TRBV7-9 with TRBJ1-5; D remains ambiguous. CDR1 is SEHNR, CDR2 FQNEAQ, per germline (reference sequence). V was shortened by 1 base and J by 3 bases, with 10 bases between the two germline ends. This CDR3 comprises 15 residues. CDR3 residues: CASSLGLGDNQPQHF. CDR3 coding DNA: TGTGCCAGCAGCTTAGGACTGGGAGACAATCAGCCCCAGCATTTT. Variable domain in full (rest from reference TRBV7-9 and TRBJ1-5): DTGVSQNPRHKITKRGQNVTFRCDPISEHNRLYWYRQTLGQGPEFLTYFQNEAQLEKSRLLSDRFSAERPKGSFSTLEIQRTEQGDSAMYLCASSLGLGDNQPQHFGDGTRLSIL.

Regarding this clonotype: It may be a read error: a sequence one base away is much more abundant. The chain uses TRBV28 and TRBJ2-1; D possibly corresponds to TRBD1 (6 bases). CDR1 is MDHEN and CDR2 is SYDVKM in the germline V gene. Trimming left V 10 bases short and J 7 bases short, with 17 bases between. This CDR3 comprises 13 residues. CDR3 nucleotides: TGTGCCAACAGAAGGGGGTGGGGGAATGAGCAGTTCTTC. Translating gives CANRRGWGNEQFF.

The chain carries TRBV6-2 or TRBV6-3 and TRBJ1-5; D remains unclear. The CDR3 extends over 15 amino acids. Trimming pared 0 bases from V and 0 bases from J, leaving 6 bases between. CDR1 MNHEY and CDR2 SVGEGT come from the germline V gene. The CDR3 here is CASSYSEDSNQPQHF. Written as DNA, the CDR3 is TGTGCCAGCAGTTACTCCGAGGATAGCAATCAGCCCCAGCATTTT.

This clonotype was picked up a small number of times. The rearrangement joins TRBV4-3 to TRBJ1-3, with D possibly TRBD1 on 5 matching bases. Looked up from germline, CDR1 is LGHNA and CDR2 is YSLEER. This CDR3 is 16 amino acids long. V lost 0 bases and J 1 base, leaving 10 bases between the germline ends. The CDR3 region has the DNA TGCGCCAGCAGCCAAGATCGGGGGGGGTCTGGAAACACCATATATTTT. It specifies CASSQDRGGSGNTIYF.

This clonotype was counted a few times. The chain joins TRBV3-2 to TRBJ1-1; the D call in the table, TRBD1, was not verified against the DNA. TRBV3-2 is recorded as a pseudogene. There are 16 residues in the CDR3. The CDR3 DNA sequence: TGTGCCAGCAGCCAAGACTCCGGGGGATTGGGGACTGAAGCTTTCTTT. Residues: CASSQDSGGLGTEAFF.

This rearrangement joins TRBV20-1 to TRBJ1-1; 8 bases match TRBD1. This CDR3 comprises 12 residues. V was clipped by 0 bases and J by 7 bases; unmatched bases: 1. Germline values: CDR1 DFQATT, CDR2 SNEGSKA (reference sequence). Here the CDR3 DNA reads TGCAGTGCTAGAGATGACAGGGGTGAAGCTTTCTTT. It translates to CSARDDRGEAFF.